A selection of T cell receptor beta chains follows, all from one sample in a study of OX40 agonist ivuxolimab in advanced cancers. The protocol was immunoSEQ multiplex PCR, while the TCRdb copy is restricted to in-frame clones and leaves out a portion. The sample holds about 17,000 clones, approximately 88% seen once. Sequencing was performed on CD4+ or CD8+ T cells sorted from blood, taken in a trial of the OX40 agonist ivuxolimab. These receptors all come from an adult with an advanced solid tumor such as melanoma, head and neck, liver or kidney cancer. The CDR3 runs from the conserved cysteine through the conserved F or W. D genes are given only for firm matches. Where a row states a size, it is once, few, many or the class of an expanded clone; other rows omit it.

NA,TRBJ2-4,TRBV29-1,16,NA,TGCAGCGTTGAAGGGTTACTTGGACGTGAGTTGAACATTCAGTACTTC,CSVEGLLGRELNIQYF
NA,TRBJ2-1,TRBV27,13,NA,TGTGCCAGCAGCCCAGGGGGGGCCCTTGAGCAGTTCTTC,CASSPGGALEQFF
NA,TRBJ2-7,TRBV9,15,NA,TGTGCCAGCAGCTTGAACAGTGTTGGAAGGGACGAGCAGTACTTC,CASSLNSVGRDEQYF
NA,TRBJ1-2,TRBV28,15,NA,TGTGCCGGGACCCCTCCTCGCAGGTTAACCTATGGCTACACCTTC,CAGTPPRRLTYGYTF
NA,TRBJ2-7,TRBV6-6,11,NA,TGTGCCAGCAGTACAGGTTCCGAGCAGTACTTC,CASSTGSEQYF
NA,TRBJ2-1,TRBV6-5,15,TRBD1,TGTGCCAGCAGTACCTGGGACAGGCCGTACAATGAGCAGTTCTTC,CASSTWDRPYNEQFF
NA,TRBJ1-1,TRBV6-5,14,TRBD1,TGTGCCAGCAGACGGGAGACAGGGGATACTGAAGCTTTCTTT,CASRRETGDTEAFF
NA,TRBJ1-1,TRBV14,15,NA,TGTGCCAGCAGCCAAGAATGGGGGGCGCGGACTGAAGCTTTCTTT,CASSQEWGARTEAFF
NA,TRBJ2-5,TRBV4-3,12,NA,TGCGCCAGCAGCCCGGACGGGTGGGACCAGTACTTC,CASSPDGWDQYF
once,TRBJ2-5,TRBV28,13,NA,TGTGCCAGCAGTTTTAAGGTGGGCGAGACCCAGTACTTC,CASSFKVGETQYF
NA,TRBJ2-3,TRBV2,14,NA,TGTGCCAGCATGTTGCCGGGAGAGACAGATACGCAGTATTTT,CASMLPGETDTQYF
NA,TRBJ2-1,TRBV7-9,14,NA,TGTGCCAGCAGCGAGCGGGGACAATACAATGAGCAGTTCTTC,CASSERGQYNEQFF
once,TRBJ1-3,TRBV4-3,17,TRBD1,TGCGCCAGCAGCCAAGATGAGGGCAGGGGGCTGGGAAACACCATATATTTT,CASSQDEGRGLGNTIYF
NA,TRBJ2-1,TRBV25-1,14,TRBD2,TGTGCCAGCAGGACGGGACTAGCGGACAATGAGCAGTTCTTC,CASRTGLADNEQFF
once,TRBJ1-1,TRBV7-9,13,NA,TGTGCCAGCAGCTTAGGCAGGAACACTGAAGCTTTCTTT,CASSLGRNTEAFF
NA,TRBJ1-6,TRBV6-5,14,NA,TGTGCCAGCAGCCACGGCCAGGCTAATTCACCCCTCCACTTT,CASSHGQANSPLHF
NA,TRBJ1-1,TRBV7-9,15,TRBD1,TGTGCCAGCAGCTTACTGGGGACAGGGGTCACTGAAGCTTTCTTT,CASSLLGTGVTEAFF